This entry features one T cell receptor (beta chain) sequence. It has no known antigen specificity. Base qualities are missing; no much larger clone stands one base away. From the germline V gene (reference sequence), CDR1 is MNHEY and CDR2 is SMNVEV. Trimming at the junction amounts to 3 bases on V and 0 bases on J, and the germline ends lie 21 bases apart. Inclusive of the bounding cysteine and phenylalanine, the CDR3 is 18 residues long. Only the CDR3 portion is preserved as DNA: 54 bases, with reading frame beginning at the first base. The cohort comprised some 730 healthy bone marrow donors. All cohort members were sampled while nominally healthy, although unrecorded immune exposures were likely present. The donor tested CMV seronegative and was one of the 352 seronegative cohort members. A peripheral blood sample was collected from each donor, and TCR beta sequencing was performed on peripheral blood mononuclear cells. Genomic DNA extraction from the blood cell samples was performed with the Qiagen DNeasy Blood Extraction Kit.

Receptor libraries were prepared by the immunoSEQ multiplex PCR assay. For the multiplex PCR, a mixture combining 60 forward primers for TCR Vbeta segments and 13 reverse primers for TCR Jbeta segments was used. A multiplex PCR assay on genomic DNA amplified the CDR3 region of rearranged TCR beta genes. Amplified TCR beta libraries were sequenced as 87-base-pair reads on the Illumina HiSeq System. Concerning the study's data processing: A later analysis counted some 80 million unique TCR beta chains across the 550 to 800 repertoires, and 9 million to 14 million of these chains were shared by at least two donors. A nearest-neighbor algorithm error-corrected the raw reads and collapsed the reads into unique sequences, merging closely related sequences to remove PCR and sequencing errors. CDR3 sequences were aligned to IMGT reference sequences to assign V, D and J gene segments. For a sequence to be retained, at least a six-nucleotide match to both a V gene segment and a J gene segment was required. Rearrangements were called productive when the CDR3 lacked stop codons and stayed in frame with V and J; all others were non-productive. CDR3 was defined by IMGT convention, running from the second conserved V-encoded cysteine to the conserved J-encoded phenylalanine. In an earlier analysis of just under 600 of the donors, sequences lacking an unambiguous match to a single V gene segment were excluded. An earlier analysis of a few hundred of the donors called V segments functional above 56.7% productive rearrangements and segregating when the between-donor standard deviation exceeded 5%. A statistical classification framework was built for diagnosing cytomegalovirus status from the catalog of TCR beta chain sequences. A later analysis assigned V and J genes by comparing TCR nucleotide sequences with IMGT/GENE-DB human TR gene sequences. A later analysis assigned CDR3 sequences and most-parsimonious VDJ recombination scenarios with the TCRdist pipeline. In a later analysis, every TCR beta chain was defined by the combination of its CDR3 amino acid sequence and its V-gene family, and reads without a unique V-gene family were dropped. A later analysis removed roughly 590 highly shared, low-generation-probability nucleotide sequences to deal with suspected cross-contamination and a sequencing artifact. A later analysis calculated a clonal expansion index for each public chain from normalized within-repertoire ranks of inferred template counts. Generation probabilities in a later analysis came from a VDJ recombination model fitted to out-of-frame rearrangements, and those results were checked against IGoR. In a later analysis, TCR-TCR, TCR-HLA and TCR-CMV co-occurrence was scored with hypergeometric tests, and a repertoire-size bias correction was applied to TCR pairs. To estimate false discovery rates, a later analysis permuted the HLA or CMV assignments 20 times. In a later analysis, co-occurring TCRs were grouped with DBSCAN, and TCRdist sequence similarity was added when clustering was performed within HLA-allele-positive subsets. Co-occurrence clustering excluded repertoires with fewer than 30,000 or more than 120,000 public chains, plus five with anomalous nucleotide sharing. As stored in TCRdb, this immuneACCESS dataset retains in-frame rearrangements with V and J assigned. A fraction of the clones does not appear; measured against another copy, unresolved V genes explain less than half of the discrepancy, and the remainder lacks a known reason. For V, J and clone size, that table is used; D and trimming come from the DNA. Within this sample are 120,000 to 150,000 clones, with just under 85% of them counted one time only. The ten biggest clones cover approximately 1.9% of the sample.

This sample is drawn from a study of cytomegalovirus exposure and HLA in healthy donors (dated by TCRdb to the late 2010s). Looking at the study overall: In an earlier analysis of about 560 of the donors, 276 Gb of sequence data and 90 million to 130 million unique TCR beta sequences from 180 million or so T cells were reported. The study aimed to test whether cataloging public T cell receptors could reveal signatures of past pathogen exposure. Genome-wide SNP genotypes for about 60% of the 666 donors were used in a later genetic analysis, which treated that subset as a discovery cohort. The study combined high-throughput TCR immunosequencing, statistical association of individual TCRs with disease status, and machine learning to predict cytomegalovirus infection status. Class I and class II HLA loci were covered by the typing at four-digit resolution. Roughly 5 DR-DQ haplotypes were handled as single units for association and clustering, since linkage in the cohort was strong. In addition to the first cohort of roughly 700 subjects, a separate validation cohort of approximately 130 different subjects was used. An early release covering about 600 HLA-typed donors comprised about 300 gigabases of sequencing data and 85 million or so unique TCR sequences. The later analysis used no new phenotypic data to find candidate immune exposures, relying instead on TCR beta sequences and their occurrence across donors. Donor age, sex, ethnicity and CMV serostatus were compiled together with the repertoire data. To decide whether each TCR beta V gene segment behaved as functional or pseudogenic, an earlier analysis of 587 of the donors relied on high-throughput TCR beta sequencing. All discovery cohort repertoires had been generated on a single sequencing platform. A later analysis re-analyzed previously published TCR beta repertoires from about 600 donors and added high-resolution HLA genotyping to study TCR occurrence patterns. The genetic ancestry cluster associated with self-reported Caucasian donors included around four fifths of the roughly 360 genotyped donors. Across 398 genotyped donors of the cohort, an average of about 250,000 unique TCR beta nucleotide sequences per donor were sequenced, and about a sixth of those sequences were non-productive. The T cell repertoires of about 700 subjects were profiled by immunosequencing and related to cytomegalovirus serostatus. Typing coverage differed by locus: A, B, C, DRB1 and DQB1 were typed in roughly 620-630 donors, DQA1 in 500 to 550, DPA1 in some 570, and DPB1 in about 450.

General study outcomes and caveats: In a later analysis, the rate of TCR association differed among HLA loci, with DRB1 alleles having the most associated TCRs and HLA-C alleles having the fewest. At a false discovery rate of 0.05, a later analysis linked 16,951 TCR beta sequences to specific HLA alleles. Across donors, most TCR sequences were observed very rarely, whereas some public TCRs were present in many individuals. A cluster of highly shared sequence variants was judged likely to be a technical artifact of the sequencing pipeline. In a later analysis, several top co-occurrence clusters were reported to appear linked to parvovirus B19, influenza, CMV and Epstein-Barr virus. In an earlier analysis of roughly 500 of the donors, most TCR beta V segments appeared in productive rearrangements about 90% or about 30% of the time, broadly matching IMGT annotations. A further reported finding was that TCR beta sequences accurately predicted the HLA-A and HLA-B alleles for most subjects in the first cohort. This cohort had only TCR beta chains sequenced, and the lack of alpha or paired-chain data limited which features could be detected. In vitro tests confirmed that a few of the cytomegalovirus-associated TCR beta chains recognize cytomegalovirus antigens. A later genetic analysis reported fewer N-insertions in productive TCRs among donors in an Asian-associated ancestry cluster than the roughly 650-donor mean. Some IMGT-functional V segments, including TRBV6-2 and TRBV6-3, could not be distinguished by the 87-base-pair reads and were therefore excluded. Linkage disequilibrium might explain the correlated functional status among segregating V segments, but an unknown experimental factor could not be ruled out. The classifier was reported to diagnose cytomegalovirus status with high specificity and sensitivity in both the original cohort and the validation cohort. Because some donors lacked HLA typing at each locus, the association tests relied only on the typed subset. Because counts were too low, roughly 18 rarely observed V segments, including chromosome 9 orphons, were left out of the earlier analysis of 500 to 650 of the donors. The study gave a list of 150 to 200 TCR beta chains associated with cytomegalovirus. It was suggested by the authors that the approach could potentially be generalized to other disease states and immunological phenotypes. In a later analysis, most CMV-associated TCR beta chains were found to appear HLA-restricted, with HLA associations seemingly driven largely by CMV exposure. Presence/absence analyses assumed roughly uniform sequencing depth across donors, an assumption that may not hold. When HLA alleles, especially DR and DQ, strongly co-occurred, attributing TCR associations to individual alleles was difficult. For the cohort, immune exposure information was limited to CMV serostatus. A later analysis found that HLA-associated TCR beta chains were more clonally expanded and had lower generation probabilities than equally common non-associated chains. A later genetic analysis associated a missense DCLRE1C variant with V-gene and J-gene trimming of TCR beta chains, and an independent cohort replicated the association.

The chain was built from TRBV27 and TRBJ2-7; 6 matching bases give a weak D call of TRBD2. The clonotype originates from a woman in her 40s in good health and CMV-seronegative. Sequenced input: PBMCs. The CDR3 sequence is CASSFGGGSKEFSYEQYF. The nucleotide sequence reads TGTGCCAGCAGTTTTGGTGGAGGGTCCAAAGAATTCTCCTACGAGCAGTACTTC.